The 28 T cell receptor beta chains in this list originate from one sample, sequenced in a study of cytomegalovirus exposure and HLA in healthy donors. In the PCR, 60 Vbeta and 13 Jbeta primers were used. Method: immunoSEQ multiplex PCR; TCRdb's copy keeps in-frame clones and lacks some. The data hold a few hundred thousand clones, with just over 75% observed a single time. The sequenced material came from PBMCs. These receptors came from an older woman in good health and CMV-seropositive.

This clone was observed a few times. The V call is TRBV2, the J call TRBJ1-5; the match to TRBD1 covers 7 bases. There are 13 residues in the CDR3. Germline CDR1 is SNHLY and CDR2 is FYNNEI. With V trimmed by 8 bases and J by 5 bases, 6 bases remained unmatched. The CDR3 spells CASGQGEDQPQHF. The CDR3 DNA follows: TGTGCCAGCGGTCAGGGGGAGGATCAGCCCCAGCATTTT.

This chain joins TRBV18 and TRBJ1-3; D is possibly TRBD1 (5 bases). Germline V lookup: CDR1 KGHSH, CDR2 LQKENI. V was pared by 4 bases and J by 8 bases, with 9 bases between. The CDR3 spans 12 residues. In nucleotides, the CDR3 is TGTGCCAGCTCACTCAGGGTGGACACCATATATTTT. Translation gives CASSLRVDTIYF.

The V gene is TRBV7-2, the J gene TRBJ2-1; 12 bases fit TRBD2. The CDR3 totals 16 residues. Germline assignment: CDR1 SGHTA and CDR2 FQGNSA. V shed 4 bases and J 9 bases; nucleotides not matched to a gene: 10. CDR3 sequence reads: CASSSRLAGVIGEQFF. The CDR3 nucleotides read TGTGCCAGCAGCTCTAGACTAGCGGGGGTAATTGGTGAGCAGTTCTTC.

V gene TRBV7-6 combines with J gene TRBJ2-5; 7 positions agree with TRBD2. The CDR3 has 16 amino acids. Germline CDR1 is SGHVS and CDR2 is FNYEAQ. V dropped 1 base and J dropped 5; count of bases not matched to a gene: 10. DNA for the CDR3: TGTGCCAGCAGCTTAGTTAGCGGCGGGAGAGGCGAGACCCAGTACTTC. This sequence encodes CASSLVSGGRGETQYF. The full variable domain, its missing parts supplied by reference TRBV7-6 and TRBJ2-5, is GAGVSQSPRYKVTKRGQDVALRCDPISGHVSLYWYRQALGQGPEFLTYFNYEAQQDKSGLPNDRFSAERPEGSISTLTIQRTEQRDSAMYRCASSLVSGGRGETQYFGPGTRLLVL.

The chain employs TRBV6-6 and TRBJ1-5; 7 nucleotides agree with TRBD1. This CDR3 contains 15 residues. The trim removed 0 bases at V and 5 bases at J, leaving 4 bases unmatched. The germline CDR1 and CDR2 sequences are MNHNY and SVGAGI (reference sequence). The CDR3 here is CASSYSTGEDQPQHF. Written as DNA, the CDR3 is TGTGCCAGCAGTTACTCCACAGGGGAGGATCAGCCCCAGCATTTT.

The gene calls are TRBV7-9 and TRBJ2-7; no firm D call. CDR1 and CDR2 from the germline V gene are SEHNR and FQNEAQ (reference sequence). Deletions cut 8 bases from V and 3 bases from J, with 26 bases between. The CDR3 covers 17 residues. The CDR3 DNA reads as TGTGCCAGCGGAAACCTAGATTTAAGGAGAGGAAACTACGAGCAGTACTTC. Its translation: CASGNLDLRRGNYEQYF.

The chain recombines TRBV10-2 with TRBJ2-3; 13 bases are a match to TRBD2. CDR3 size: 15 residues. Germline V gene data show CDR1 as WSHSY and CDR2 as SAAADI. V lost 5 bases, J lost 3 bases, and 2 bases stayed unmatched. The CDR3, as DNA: TGCGCCAGCAGTCCGGGACTAGCGGGGACAGATACGCAGTATTTT. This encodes CASSPGLAGTDTQYF.

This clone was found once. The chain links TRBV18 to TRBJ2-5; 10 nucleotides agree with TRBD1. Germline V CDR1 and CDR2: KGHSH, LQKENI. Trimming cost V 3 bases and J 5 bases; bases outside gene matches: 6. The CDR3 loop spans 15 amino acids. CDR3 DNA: TGTGCCAGCTCACCCGGGACAGGGGTTTCCGAGACCCAGTACTTC. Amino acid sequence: CASSPGTGVSETQYF.

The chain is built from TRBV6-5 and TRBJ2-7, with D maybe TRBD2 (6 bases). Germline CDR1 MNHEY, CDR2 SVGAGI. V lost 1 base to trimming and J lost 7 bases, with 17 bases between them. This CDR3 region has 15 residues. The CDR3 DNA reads TGTGCCAGCAGTTACTGGGACTTTTCCGGGCGGGAGCAGTACTTC. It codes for CASSYWDFSGREQYF.

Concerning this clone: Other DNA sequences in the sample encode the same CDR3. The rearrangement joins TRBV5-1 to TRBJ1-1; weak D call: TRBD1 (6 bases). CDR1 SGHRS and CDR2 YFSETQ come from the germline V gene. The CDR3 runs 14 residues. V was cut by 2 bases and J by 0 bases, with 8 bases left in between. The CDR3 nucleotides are TGCGCCAGCAGCTTTACAGGGATGAACACTGAAGCTTTCTTT. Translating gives CASSFTGMNTEAFF.

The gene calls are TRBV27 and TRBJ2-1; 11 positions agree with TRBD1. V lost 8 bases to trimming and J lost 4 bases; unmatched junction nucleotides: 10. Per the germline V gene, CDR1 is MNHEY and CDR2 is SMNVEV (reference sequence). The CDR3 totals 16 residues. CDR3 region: CASRLIGTGGYNEQFF. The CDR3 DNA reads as TGTGCCAGCCGGCTTATTGGGACAGGGGGATACAATGAGCAGTTCTTC.

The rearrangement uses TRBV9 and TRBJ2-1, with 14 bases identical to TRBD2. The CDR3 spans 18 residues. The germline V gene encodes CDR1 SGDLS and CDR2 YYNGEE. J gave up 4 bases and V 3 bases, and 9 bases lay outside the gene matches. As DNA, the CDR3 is TGTGCCAGCAGCGCCTCGACTAGCGGGAGGGCTCTTTACAATGAGCAGTTCTTC. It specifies CASSASTSGRALYNEQFF.

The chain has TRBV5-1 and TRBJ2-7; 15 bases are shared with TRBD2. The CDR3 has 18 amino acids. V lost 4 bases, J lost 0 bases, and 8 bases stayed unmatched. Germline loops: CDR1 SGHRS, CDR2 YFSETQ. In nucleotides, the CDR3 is TGCGCCAGCAGCCCAGGACTAGCGGGGGGGCCGGGCTCCTACGAGCAGTACTTC. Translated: CASSPGLAGGPGSYEQYF.

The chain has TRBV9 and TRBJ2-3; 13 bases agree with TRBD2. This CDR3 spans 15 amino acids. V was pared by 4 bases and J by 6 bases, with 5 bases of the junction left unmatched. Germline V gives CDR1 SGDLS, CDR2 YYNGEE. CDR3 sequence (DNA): TGTGCCAGCAGCCGACTAGCGGGGGGCCAGGATACGCAGTATTTT. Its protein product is CASSRLAGGQDTQYF.

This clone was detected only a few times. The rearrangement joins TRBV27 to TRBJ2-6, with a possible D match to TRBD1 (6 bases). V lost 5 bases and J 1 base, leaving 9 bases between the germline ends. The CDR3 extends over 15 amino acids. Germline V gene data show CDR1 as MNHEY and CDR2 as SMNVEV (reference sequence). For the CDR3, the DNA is TGTGCCAGCAGTCACAGGGTTTCTGGGGCCAACGTCCTGACTTTC. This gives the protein CASSHRVSGANVLTF.

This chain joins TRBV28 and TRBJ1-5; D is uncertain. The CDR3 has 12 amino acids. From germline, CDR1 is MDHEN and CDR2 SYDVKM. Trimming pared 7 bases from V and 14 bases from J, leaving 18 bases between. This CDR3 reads CASMAPRFPEHF. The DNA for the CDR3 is TGTGCCAGCATGGCCCCCCGATTTCCCGAGCATTTT.

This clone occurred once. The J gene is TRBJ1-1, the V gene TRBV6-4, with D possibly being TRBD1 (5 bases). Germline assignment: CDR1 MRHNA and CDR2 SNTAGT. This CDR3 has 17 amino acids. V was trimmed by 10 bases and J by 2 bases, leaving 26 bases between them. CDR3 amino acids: CANPRRDSRLGNTEAFF. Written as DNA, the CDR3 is TGTGCCAATCCACGCCGGGACTCCCGGCTGGGTAACACTGAAGCTTTCTTT.

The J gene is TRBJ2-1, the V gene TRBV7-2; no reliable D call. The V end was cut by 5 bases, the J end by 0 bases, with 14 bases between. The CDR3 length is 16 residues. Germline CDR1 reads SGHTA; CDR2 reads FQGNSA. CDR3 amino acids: CASSPGSLSSYNEQFF. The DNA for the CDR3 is TGTGCCAGCAGCCCCGGGTCTCTAAGCTCCTACAATGAGCAGTTCTTC.

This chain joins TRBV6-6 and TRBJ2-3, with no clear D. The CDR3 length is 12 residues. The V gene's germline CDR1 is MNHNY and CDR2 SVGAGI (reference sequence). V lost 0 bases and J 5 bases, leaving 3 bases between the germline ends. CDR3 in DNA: TGTGCCAGCAGTTACTCCGGAGATACGCAGTATTTT. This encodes CASSYSGDTQYF.

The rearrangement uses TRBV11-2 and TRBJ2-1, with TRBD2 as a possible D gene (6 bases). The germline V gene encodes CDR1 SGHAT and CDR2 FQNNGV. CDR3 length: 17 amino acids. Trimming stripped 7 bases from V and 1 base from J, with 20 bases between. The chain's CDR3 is CASTPRGPRGSYNEQFF. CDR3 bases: TGTGCCAGCACCCCCCGCGGGCCTCGGGGGTCCTACAATGAGCAGTTCTTC.

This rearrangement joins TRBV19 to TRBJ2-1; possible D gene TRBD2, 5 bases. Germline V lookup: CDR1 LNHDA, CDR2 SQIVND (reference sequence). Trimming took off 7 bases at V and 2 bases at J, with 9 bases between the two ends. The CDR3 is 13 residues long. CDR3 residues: CASKADAYNEQFF. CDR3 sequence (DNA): TGTGCCAGTAAAGCGGATGCCTACAATGAGCAGTTCTTC. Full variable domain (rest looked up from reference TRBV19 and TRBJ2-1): DGGITQSPKYLFRKEGQNVTLSCEQNLNHDAMYWYRQDPGQGLRLIYYSQIVNDFQKGDIAEGYSVSREKKESFPLTVTSAQKNPTAFYLCASKADAYNEQFFGPGTRLTVL.

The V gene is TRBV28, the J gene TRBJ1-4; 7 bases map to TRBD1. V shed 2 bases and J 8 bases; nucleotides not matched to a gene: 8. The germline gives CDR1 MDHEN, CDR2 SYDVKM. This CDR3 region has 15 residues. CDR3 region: CASSLNRQGGEKLFF. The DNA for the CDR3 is TGTGCCAGCAGTTTAAACCGACAGGGAGGAGAAAAACTGTTTTTT.

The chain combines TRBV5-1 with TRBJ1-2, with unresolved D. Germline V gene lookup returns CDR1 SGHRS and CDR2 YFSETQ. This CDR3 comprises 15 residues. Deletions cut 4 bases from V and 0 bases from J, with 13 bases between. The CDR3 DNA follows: TGCGCCAGCAGCCCCGTGATTCCAGCTAACTATGGCTACACCTTC. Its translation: CASSPVIPANYGYTF.

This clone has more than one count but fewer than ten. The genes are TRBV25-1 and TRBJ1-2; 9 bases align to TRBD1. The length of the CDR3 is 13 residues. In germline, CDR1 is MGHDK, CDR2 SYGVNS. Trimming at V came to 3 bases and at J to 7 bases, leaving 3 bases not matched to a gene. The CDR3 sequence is CASSELGQGGYTF. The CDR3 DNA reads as TGTGCCAGCAGTGAGTTGGGACAGGGTGGCTACACCTTC.

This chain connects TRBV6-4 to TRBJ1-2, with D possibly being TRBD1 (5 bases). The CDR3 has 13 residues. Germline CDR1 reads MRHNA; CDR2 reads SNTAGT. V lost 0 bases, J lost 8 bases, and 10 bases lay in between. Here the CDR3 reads CASSDSYRRGYTF. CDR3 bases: TGTGCCAGCAGTGACTCATACAGGCGAGGCTACACCTTC.

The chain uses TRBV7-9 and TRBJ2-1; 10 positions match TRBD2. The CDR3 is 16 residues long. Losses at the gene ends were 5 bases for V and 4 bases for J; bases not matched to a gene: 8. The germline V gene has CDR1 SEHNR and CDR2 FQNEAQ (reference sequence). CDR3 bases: TGTGCCAGCAGCGGCCGCAGCGGGAGGGTTTACAATGAGCAGTTCTTC. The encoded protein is CASSGRSGRVYNEQFF.

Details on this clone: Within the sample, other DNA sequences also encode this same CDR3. CDR3 nucleotides: TGCGCCAGCAGCCCGGGAGGGACTAATGAAAAACTGTTTTTT. This translates into CASSPGGTNEKLFF. The chain joins TRBV5-1 to TRBJ1-4; no firm D call. The germline V and J ends were trimmed by 4 bases and 2 bases, with 9 bases remaining between them. Germline CDR1 reads SGHRS; CDR2 reads YFSETQ. The CDR3 length is 14 residues.

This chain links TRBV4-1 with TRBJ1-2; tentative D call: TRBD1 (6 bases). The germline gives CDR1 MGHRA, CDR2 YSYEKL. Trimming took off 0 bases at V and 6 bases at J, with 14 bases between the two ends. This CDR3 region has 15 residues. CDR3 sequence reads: CASSQDPGAGNGYTF. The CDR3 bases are TGCGCCAGCAGCCAAGACCCAGGGGCCGGGAATGGCTACACCTTC.